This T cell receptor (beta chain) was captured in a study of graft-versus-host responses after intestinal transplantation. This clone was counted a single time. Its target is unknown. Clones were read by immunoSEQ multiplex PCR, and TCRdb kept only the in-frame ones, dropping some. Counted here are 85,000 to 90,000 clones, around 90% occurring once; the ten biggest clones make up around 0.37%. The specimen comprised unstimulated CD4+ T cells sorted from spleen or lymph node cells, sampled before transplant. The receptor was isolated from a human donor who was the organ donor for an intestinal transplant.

The CDR3 sequence: CASSLDAGALITDTQYF. CDR3 nucleotide sequence: TGTGCCAGCAGCCTGGATGCAGGGGCGTTGATAACAGATACGCAGTATTTT. The chain couples TRBV5-4 to TRBJ2-3; tentatively, D is TRBD1 (6 bases). Between the trimmed V and J ends, which lost 4 bases and 3 bases, there was a span of 21 bases. The CDR3 is made up of 17 amino acids. Looked up from germline, CDR1 is SGHNT and CDR2 is YYREEE (reference sequence).